The clone carrying this T cell receptor beta chain was recorded once. The record originates from a study of cytomegalovirus exposure and HLA in healthy donors. The PCR employed 60 Vbeta primers together with 13 Jbeta primers. Generated by immunoSEQ multiplex PCR, the TCRdb table keeps only in-frame clones and is missing some. In the table there are roughly 130,000 clones, almost 85% of which are singletons. Trimming took off 6 bases at V and 3 bases at J, with 12 bases between the two ends. CDR3 length equals 13 residues. From germline, CDR1 is SQVTM and CDR2 ANQGSEA. The sequence came from a boy between 2 and 10 years old in good health and CMV-seronegative. The chain joins TRBV29-1 to TRBJ1-3; tentative D call: TRBD1 (6 bases). The sequenced sample was PBMCs. CDR3 DNA sequence: TGCAGCGTCCCAGGGGAAGGTGGAAACACCATATATTTT. It codes for CSVPGEGGNTIYF.